There are a few counts of the clone carrying this T cell receptor (beta chain). As yet, its antigen is unknown. PCR involved 60 Vbeta and 13 Jbeta primers. Libraries were prepared by immunoSEQ multiplex PCR; TCRdb keeps only in-frame clonotypes and omits some of them. The repertoire holds around 150,000 clones, with about three quarters as singletons. These data come from a study of cytomegalovirus exposure and HLA in healthy donors. Study overall: Researchers found that under 90% of some 400 genotyped donors fell within the Caucasian-associated ancestry cluster. Findings of the study overall: Researchers reported in a later analysis that common viral pathogens appeared linked to several top clusters.

Germline loops: CDR1 MNHEY, CDR2 SVGAGI. The J segment lost 8 bases and the V segment lost 4 bases, leaving 10 bases of the junction unmatched. The CDR3 has 14 amino acids. The sequence derives from a man aged 18 to 30 in good health and CMV-seropositive. Sequenced sample: PBMCs. The gene calls are TRBV6-5 and TRBJ1-2; 7 bases map to TRBD1. The CDR3 here is CASSSRQGSEGYTF. The CDR3, as DNA: TGTGCCAGCAGTTCGCGACAGGGTTCGGAAGGCTACACCTTC.